In its sample, the clone carrying this T cell receptor beta chain was seen a few times. No antigen is known for it. MiXCR, run by TCRdb on the 5' RACE reads, gives a single entry per CDR3 protein. In the table there are almost 600,000 distinct CDR3 sequences, roughly 12% of which are singletons. These data come from a study of T cells after yellow fever vaccination. General observations from the study: A weaker but faster secondary response was observed, peaking on day 5 versus 15. Clonotypes found in both CD4 and CD8 compartments made up a small share.

J lost 6 bases, V lost 3 bases, and 6 bases had no gene match. CDR1 and CDR2 from the germline V gene are MNHEY and SMNVEV (reference sequence). The CDR3 contains 14 residues. This chain joins TRBV27 and TRBJ2-7, with TRBD1 matching 9 bases. The source is a man aged 25-45 years who received the YFV17D yellow fever vaccine. Sample: PBMCs, taken on the day of the yellow fever booster vaccination. For the CDR3, the DNA is TGTGCCAGCAGTTTCGGGACAGGGCAGGGCGAGCAGTACTTC. Protein product: CASSFGTGQGEQYF.